The text below deals with one T cell receptor (beta chain). Its target is not known. The sample comes from a study of cytomegalovirus exposure and HLA in healthy donors. V was clipped by 5 bases and J by 3 bases, with 19 bases between them. CDR1 LNHNV and CDR2 YYDKDF come from the germline V gene (reference sequence). The CDR3 extends over 16 amino acids. The PCR was carried out with 60 Vbeta primers and 13 Jbeta primers. Sequenced by immunoSEQ multiplex PCR; TCRdb stores in-frame clones only, minus some. Of some 140,000 clones detected, roughly three quarters appear once; the ten largest clones hold around 2%. Study findings and constraints: Sequencing probably produced one cluster of sequence variants that were highly shared.

Sequencing was performed on PBMCs. The chain joins TRBV15 to TRBJ2-5; tentatively, D is TRBD2 (7 bases). The origin of this receptor is a young man in good health and CMV-seronegative. For the CDR3, the DNA is TGTGCCACCAGCCGCAACGGGGGCGCGGGAGAAGAGACCCAGTACTTC. Protein sequence: CATSRNGGAGEETQYF.